This entry lists 17 T cell receptor beta chains sequenced from one sample in a study of blood T cell repertoires in COVID-19. The data were produced by immunoSEQ multiplex PCR, yet TCRdb's version contains in-frame clones alone and is incomplete. This sample has approximately 90,000 clones; approximately 84% occur once, and the top ten carry 4.4%. Sequenced material: peripheral blood. The receptors were gathered from a man aged 60 to 69 with acute or convalescent COVID-19.

The chain couples TRBV28 to TRBJ1-3; 9 nucleotides agree with TRBD1. CDR3 length: 19 residues. The trim removed 2 bases at V and 0 bases at J, leaving 11 bases unmatched. Germline CDR1 reads MDHEN; CDR2 reads SYDVKM. The CDR3 region has the DNA TGTGCCAGCAGTTTAAACAGGGGGCTAATCGGCCCCTCTGGAAACACCATATATTTT. Its protein is CASSLNRGLIGPSGNTIYF.

This chain links TRBV19 with TRBJ1-1; 7 nucleotides line up with TRBD1. The CDR3 is 14 residues long. From germline, CDR1 is LNHDA and CDR2 SQIVND (reference sequence). The V segment lost 4 bases and the J segment 3 bases; nucleotides outside the gene matches: 5. The CDR3 region is CASSKRQGYTEAFF. The CDR3 DNA follows: TGTGCCAGTAGTAAAAGACAGGGATACACTGAAGCTTTCTTT.

The genes are TRBV19 and TRBJ2-1; TRBD1 matches 9 bases. With 5 bases clipped from V and 6 bases from J, the junction kept 2 bases outside the gene matches. CDR3 size: 13 residues. Per germline, CDR1 LNHDA and CDR2 SQIVND (reference sequence). CDR3 amino acids: CASSWTGVNEQFF. CDR3 nucleotides: TGTGCCAGTAGTTGGACAGGGGTCAATGAGCAGTTCTTC.

This clone was seen only a few times. The chain joins TRBV9 to TRBJ2-3, with TRBD1 identical over 7 bases. CDR3 length equals 15 residues. In germline, CDR1 is SGDLS, CDR2 YYNGEE. The junction had 6 bases not matched to a gene; V was cut back by 3 bases and J by 2 bases. The CDR3 loop is CASSGGDRITDTQYF. CDR3 DNA: TGTGCCAGCAGCGGTGGGGACAGAATCACAGATACGCAGTATTTT.

The V call is TRBV10-3, the J call TRBJ2-7; D is perhaps TRBD1 (5 bases). With 3 bases removed from V and 6 bases from J, the gap between germline ends came to 21 bases. The CDR3 length is 16 residues. Germline V gene data show CDR1 as ENHRY and CDR2 as SYGVKD. CDR3 in amino acids: CAISEPHFDRGAEQYF. CDR3 DNA: TGTGCCATCAGTGAACCCCACTTCGACAGAGGCGCCGAGCAGTACTTC.

This clone occurred a few times. This sequence joins TRBV10-1 and TRBJ2-2; no firm D call. Trimming stripped 2 bases from V and 0 bases from J, with 10 bases between. Germline CDR1 is WNHNN and CDR2 is SYGVQD (reference sequence). This CDR3 has 16 amino acids. CDR3 protein: CASSEVFAANTGELFF. In nucleotides, the CDR3 is TGCGCCAGCAGTGAGGTTTTCGCAGCGAACACCGGGGAGCTGTTTTTT.

The chain carries TRBV3-1 (or the pseudogene TRBV3-2) and TRBJ2-5; 12 positions match TRBD2. The trim removed 3 bases at V and 1 base at J, leaving 3 bases unmatched. Germline V lookup: CDR1 LGHDT, CDR2 YNNKEL (reference sequence). The length of the CDR3 is 16 residues. The CDR3 DNA reads as TGTGCCAGCAGCCAGACTAGCGGGGGAGGCCAAGAGACCCAGTACTTC. This encodes CASSQTSGGGQETQYF.

The gene calls are TRBV3-1 (or the pseudogene TRBV3-2) and TRBJ1-2, with unresolved D. The germline gives CDR1 LGHDT, CDR2 YNNKEL (reference sequence). V dropped 0 bases and J dropped 6 bases, with 8 bases sitting between them. The length of the CDR3 is 13 residues. The CDR3 region is CASSQERRNGYTF. DNA for the CDR3: TGTGCCAGCAGCCAAGAACGGAGGAATGGCTACACCTTC.

This chain connects TRBV27 to TRBJ2-3, with 7 bases that match TRBD1. J gave up 0 bases and V 3 bases, and 15 bases lay outside the gene matches. Germline-derived CDR1 and CDR2 are MNHEY and SMNVEV (reference sequence). The CDR3 length is 19 residues. The CDR3 is CASSLVPPPGQTSTDTQYF. CDR3 sequence (DNA): TGTGCCAGCAGTTTGGTGCCCCCCCCGGGACAGACTAGCACAGATACGCAGTATTTT.

The chain carries TRBV10-2 and TRBJ2-7; tentatively, D is TRBD2 (5 bases). The CDR3 loop spans 14 amino acids. The germline V gene has CDR1 WSHSY and CDR2 SAAADI. V dropped 6 bases and J dropped 3 bases, with 15 bases sitting between them. As DNA, the CDR3 is TGCGCCAGCAGGAATCTCGGACTCAACTACGAGCAGTACTTC. Protein sequence: CASRNLGLNYEQYF.

The V and J genes are TRBV7-9 and TRBJ1-6; no firm D call. The V gene's germline CDR1 is SEHNR and CDR2 FQNEAQ (reference sequence). Trimming pared 1 base from V and 7 bases from J, leaving 8 bases between. This CDR3 is built from 14 residues. The CDR3 loop reads CASSLDRLNSPLHF. The DNA of the CDR3 is TGTGCCAGCAGCTTAGACAGATTGAATTCACCCCTCCACTTT.

The rearrangement joins TRBV10-3 to TRBJ1-2; D possibly corresponds to TRBD1 (5 bases). The V end lost 0 bases, the J end lost 0 bases, and 14 bases lay between the germline ends. This CDR3 contains 17 residues. Germline V gives CDR1 ENHRY, CDR2 SYGVKD. In nucleotides, the CDR3 is TGTGCCATCAGTGAGTCGAGTCAGGGTCGAACTAACTATGGCTACACCTTC. Translated: CAISESSQGRTNYGYTF.

The chain has TRBV30 and TRBJ1-1; D is unclear. This CDR3 spans 14 amino acids. V was trimmed by 1 base and J by 3 bases, leaving 12 bases between them. Germline V CDR1 and CDR2: GTSNPN, SVGIG (reference sequence). The chain's CDR3 is CAWSATRLDTEAFF. The CDR3 nucleotides read TGTGCCTGGAGTGCCACCAGGTTGGACACTGAAGCTTTCTTT.

This clone showed up just a few times. The CDR3 DNA is TGTGCCAGCAGCCGATTAGCGGGAGCGTCCTACAATGAGCAGTTCTTC. Encoded protein: CASSRLAGASYNEQFF. This rearrangement joins TRBV16 to TRBJ2-1, with 9 positions matching TRBD2. Losses at the gene ends were 4 bases for V and 1 base for J; bases not matched to a gene: 5. There are 16 residues in the CDR3. CDR1 is KGHSY, CDR2 FQNENV, per germline.

This clone was detected only a few times. V is TRBV18 and J is TRBJ2-7; 9 positions agree with TRBD1. Germline V gives CDR1 KGHSH, CDR2 LQKENI. The CDR3 length is 16 residues. V was pared by 3 bases and J by 7 bases, with 13 bases of the junction left unmatched. The CDR3 sequence is CASSPGGTGQMEEQYF. The CDR3, as DNA: TGTGCCAGCTCACCGGGAGGGACAGGGCAGATGGAAGAGCAGTACTTC.

The chain employs TRBV11-2 and TRBJ2-7; 9 bases align to TRBD1. In germline, CDR1 is SGHAT, CDR2 FQNNGV. The length of the CDR3 is 17 residues. The V gene end was trimmed by 5 bases and the J gene end by 4 bases; junction bases not matched to a gene: 15. CDR3 residues: CASSTGPGQGWDYEQYF. CDR3 DNA sequence: TGTGCCAGCAGCACAGGCCCGGGACAGGGTTGGGATTACGAGCAGTACTTC.

This chain joins TRBV6-5 and TRBJ2-1, with 13 positions matching TRBD2. V lost 6 bases to trimming and J lost 10 bases; unmatched junction nucleotides: 9. Per germline, CDR1 MNHEY and CDR2 SVGAGI. The CDR3 loop spans 15 amino acids. Here the CDR3 DNA reads TGTGCCAGCAGGCGAGGACTAGCGGGAGATGGGGAGCAGTTCTTC. This encodes CASRRGLAGDGEQFF.